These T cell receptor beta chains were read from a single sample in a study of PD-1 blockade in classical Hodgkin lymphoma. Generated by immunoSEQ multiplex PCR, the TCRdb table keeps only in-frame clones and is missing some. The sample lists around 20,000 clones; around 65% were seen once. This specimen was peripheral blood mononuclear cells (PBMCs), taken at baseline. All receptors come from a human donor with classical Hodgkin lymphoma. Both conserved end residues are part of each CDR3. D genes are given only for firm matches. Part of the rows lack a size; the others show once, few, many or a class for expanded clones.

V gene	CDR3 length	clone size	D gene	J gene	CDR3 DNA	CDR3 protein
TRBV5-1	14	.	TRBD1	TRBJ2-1	TGCGCCAGCGGGAGAGGGGGCGACGAGGGTGAGCAGTTCTTC	CASGRGGDEGEQFF
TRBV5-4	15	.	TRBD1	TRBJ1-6	TGTGCCAGCAGCCCAGGGGGCAACTATAATTCACCCCTCCACTTT	CASSPGGNYNSPLHF
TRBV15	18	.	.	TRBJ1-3	TGTGCCACCAGCAGGCTTATCCAATTCGGGGTAGCCGGAAACACCATATATTTT	CATSRLIQFGVAGNTIYF
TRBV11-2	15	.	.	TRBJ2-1	TGTGCCAGCAGCACGGAACCGCAAGGTTACAATGAGCAGTTCTTC	CASSTEPQGYNEQFF
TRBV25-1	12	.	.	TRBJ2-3	TGTGCCAGCAGGGACGTCCCAGATACGCAGTATTTT	CASRDVPDTQYF
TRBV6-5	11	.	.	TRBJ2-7	TGTGCCAGCAGTGTTTCCTACGAGCAGTACTTC	CASSVSYEQYF
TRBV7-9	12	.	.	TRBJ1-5	TGTGCCAGCAGCTTGGTGGATCAGCCCCAGCATTTT	CASSLVDQPQHF
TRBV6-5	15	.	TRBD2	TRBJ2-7	TGTGCCAGCAGCCTCCGGGAGGGCCCTACCTACGAGCAGTACTTC	CASSLREGPTYEQYF
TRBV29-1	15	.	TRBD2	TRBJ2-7	TGCAGCGTTGGTGGGACTAGCGGGACTCCCTACGAGCAGTACTTC	CSVGGTSGTPYEQYF
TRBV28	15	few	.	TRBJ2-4	TGTGCCAGCAGTTTATGGGACGGGGCCAAAAACATTCAGTACTTC	CASSLWDGAKNIQYF
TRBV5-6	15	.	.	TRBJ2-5	TGTGCCAGCAGCTTCCGGACAGCCAACCAAGAGACCCAGTACTTC	CASSFRTANQETQYF
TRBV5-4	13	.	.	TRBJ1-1	TGTGCCAGCAGCCCCTCGGAGAACACTGAAGCTTTCTTT	CASSPSENTEAFF
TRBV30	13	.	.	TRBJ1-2	TGTGCCTGGAGTGTAAGAGGGTCCGATGGCTACACCTTC	CAWSVRGSDGYTF
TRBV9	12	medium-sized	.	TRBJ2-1	TGTGCCAGCAGCGTAGCAAGTAATGAGCAGTTCTTC	CASSVASNEQFF
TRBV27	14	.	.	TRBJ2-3	TGTGCCAGCAGTGCCCGGACGACAACAGATACGCAGTATTTT	CASSARTTTDTQYF
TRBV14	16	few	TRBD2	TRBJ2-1	TGTGCCAGCAGCCAAGGTAGCGGGAGGGCCGGCAATGAGCAGTTCTTC	CASSQGSGRAGNEQFF
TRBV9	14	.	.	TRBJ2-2	TGTGCCAGCAGCACATCAGGGGGGTTCGGGGAGCTGTTTTTT	CASSTSGGFGELFF
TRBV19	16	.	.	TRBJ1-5	TGTGCCAGTAGTATAGCGGCCAGGGGCCTAGCACAGCCCCAGCATTTT	CASSIAARGLAQPQHF